The 23 T cell receptor beta chains below come from one sample, sequenced in a study. MiXCR, applied by TCRdb to the 5' RACE reads, yields one record per CDR3 protein. The sample includes some 31,000 distinct CDR3 sequences, about a quarter seen only once; the top ten take 3.7%. What was sequenced was naive CD4+ T cells sorted from a lymph node. Subset described: naive CD4+ T cells, CD4+CD45RA+CD25-. The receptors were gathered from a female donor with breast cancer.

This clonotype was detected ten times or more. The chain recombines TRBV5-6 with TRBJ2-1; TRBD2 might be the D (7 bases). CDR3 size: 15 residues. Looked up from germline, CDR1 is SGHDT and CDR2 is YYEEEE. V gave up 1 base and J gave up 6 bases, with 14 bases separating them. DNA for the CDR3: TGTGCCAGCAGCTTGCCCAGCGGGACATCCAATGAGCAGTTCTTC. Its protein is CASSLPSGTSNEQFF.

There are a few counts of this clonotype. The chain carries TRBV6-1 and TRBJ1-5, with 9 positions matching TRBD1. CDR1 and CDR2 from the germline V gene are MNHNS and SASEGT. The CDR3 runs to 14 residues. Germline trimming cut 5 bases from V and 6 bases from J; bases unmatched to any gene: 5. CDR3 DNA: TGTGCCAGCAGTCCGGGACAGGGTGTTCAGCCCCAGCATTTT. Residues: CASSPGQGVQPQHF.

In its sample, this clonotype was seen a few times. The rearrangement uses TRBV6-1 and TRBJ2-1; the match to TRBD2 covers 8 bases. With 6 bases clipped from V and 5 bases from J, the junction kept 6 bases outside the gene matches. The CDR3 sequence is 14 residues long. Per the germline V gene, CDR1 is MNHNS and CDR2 is SASEGT. CDR3 loop: CASRRLARNNEQFF. CDR3 bases: TGTGCCAGCAGACGACTAGCGCGCAACAATGAGCAGTTCTTC.

This clonotype qualifies as medium-sized. CDR3 in amino acids: CASSQGPNQPQHF. DNA for the CDR3: TGCGCCAGCAGCCAGGGACCGAATCAGCCCCAGCATTTT. The V and J genes are TRBV4-1 and TRBJ1-5, with TRBD1 as a possible D gene (5 bases). CDR1 is MGHRA and CDR2 is YSYEKL in the germline V gene. V lost 3 bases to trimming and J lost 4 bases, with 7 bases between them. The length of the CDR3 is 13 residues.

This clonotype came up a few times. The rearrangement uses TRBV5-1 and TRBJ2-7, with 7 bases lining up with TRBD1. There are 16 residues in the CDR3. Germline CDR1 is SGHRS and CDR2 is YFSETQ. V lost 0 bases, J lost 3 bases, and 9 bases stayed unmatched. The CDR3 spells CASSLVTGQSVYEQYF. DNA for the CDR3: TGCGCCAGCAGCTTGGTGACGGGACAGTCGGTCTACGAGCAGTACTTC.

This clonotype was picked up many times. The chain carries TRBV5-1 and TRBJ1-2; a possible D gene is TRBD1 (6 bases). The length of the CDR3 is 13 residues. CDR1 is SGHRS, CDR2 YFSETQ, per germline. V lost 4 bases and J 8 bases, leaving 15 bases between the germline ends. The CDR3 loop is CASSREQGWGYTF. In nucleotides, the CDR3 is TGCGCCAGCAGCCGGGAACAGGGATGGGGCTACACCTTC.

Ten or more counts support this clonotype. Relative to the germline gene, one junction end is altered; a read error may explain this. The chain employs TRBV5-5 and TRBJ2-7, with 7 bases aligning to TRBD2. Germline V CDR1 and CDR2: SGHKS, YYEKEE (reference sequence). This CDR3 region has 14 residues. The CDR3 DNA reads TGTGCCAGCAACTTGGGGCGGGAGACCTACGAGCAGTACTTC. Translating it yields CASNLGRETYEQYF.

This clonotype was found many times. This chain uses TRBV29-1 with TRBJ2-3; D is uncertain. The CDR3 spans 13 residues. V was cut by 4 bases and J by 6 bases, with 14 bases left in between. The germline gives CDR1 SQVTM, CDR2 ANQGSEA. In DNA form, the CDR3 reads TGCAGCGTTGTTGTGCCCCCCCCCGATACGCAGTATTTT. It translates to CSVVVPPPDTQYF.

The genes are TRBV6-5 and TRBJ2-2; TRBD1 might be the D (6 bases). Trimming stripped 8 bases from V and 1 base from J, with 11 bases between. Germline assignment: CDR1 MNHEY and CDR2 SVGAGI. The CDR3 runs to 14 residues. CDR3 bases: TGTGCCAGCTCTACAGGGATGAACACCGGGGAGCTGTTTTTT. The encoded protein is CASSTGMNTGELFF.

The chain carries TRBV5-6 and TRBJ2-5; 14 bases are a match to TRBD2. This CDR3 region has 15 residues. V was clipped by 2 bases and J by 4 bases; unmatched bases: 1. CDR1 SGHDT and CDR2 YYEEEE come from the germline V gene. The CDR3 DNA reads as TGTGCCAGCAGCTTCGGACTAGCGGGAGGAGAGACCCAGTACTTC. This gives the protein CASSFGLAGGETQYF.

Within the sample, this clonotype is medium-sized. This sequence joins TRBV5-1 and TRBJ2-7; D gene ambiguous. The CDR3 has 13 residues. Germline V gives CDR1 SGHRS, CDR2 YFSETQ. V was pared by 2 bases and J by 5 bases, with 11 bases between. This chain's CDR3 is CASSFPGSHEQYF. In DNA, the CDR3 is TGCGCCAGCAGCTTTCCGGGTTCCCACGAGCAGTACTTC. The full variable domain, its missing parts supplied by reference TRBV5-1 and TRBJ2-7, is KAGVTQTPRYLIKTRGQQVTLSCSPISGHRSVSWYQQTPGQGLQFLFEYFSETQRNKGNFPGRFSGRQFSNSRSEMNVSTLELGDSALYLCASSFPGSHEQYFGPGTRLTVT.

This clonotype was recorded a few times. The rearrangement joins TRBV11-2 to TRBJ2-1; 9 bases are a match to TRBD2. The CDR3 sequence is 16 residues long. V shed 3 bases, J shed 6 bases, and the junction held 9 bases outside the gene matches. Germline V gene data show CDR1 as SGHAT and CDR2 as FQNNGV. CDR3 nucleotides: TGTGCCAGCAGCTTCGAAGGGGTAGCGGGAGCCAATGAGCAGTTCTTC. Translated: CASSFEGVAGANEQFF.

CDR3 nucleotides: TGTGCCAGCTCACCGACGGGCTACGAGCAGTACTTC. It specifies CASSPTGYEQYF. V usage is TRBV18 and J usage is TRBJ2-7; the D is unclear. The CDR3 sequence is 12 residues long. The germline gives CDR1 KGHSH, CDR2 LQKENI. V was cut by 3 bases and J by 3 bases, with 6 bases left in between.

This clonotype has a count of ten or more. This chain connects TRBV9 to TRBJ2-1; no definite D call. CDR1 is SGDLS and CDR2 is YYNGEE in the germline V gene. The CDR3 contains 16 residues. Between the trimmed V and J ends, which lost 2 bases and 0 bases, there was a span of 12 bases. The CDR3 spells CASSVRLTDSYNEQFF. The DNA for the CDR3 is TGTGCCAGCAGCGTGAGGCTAACCGACTCCTACAATGAGCAGTTCTTC.

This clonotype showed up many times. The chain is built from TRBV15 and TRBJ1-3, with no clear D. This CDR3 region has 13 residues. The V end was cut by 2 bases, the J end by 4 bases, with 6 bases between. From germline, CDR1 is LNHNV and CDR2 YYDKDF (reference sequence). The CDR3, as DNA: TGTGCCACCAGCAGATCCAGAGGAAACACCATATATTTT. It translates to CATSRSRGNTIYF.

This clonotype was detected many times. The V call is TRBV20-1, the J call TRBJ2-5; unclear D gene. Trimming cost V 0 bases and J 4 bases, with 6 bases left between them. Per the germline V gene, CDR1 is DFQATT and CDR2 is SNEGSKA (reference sequence). This CDR3 has 12 residues. The CDR3 DNA is TGCAGTGCTAGAGATCTCGGAGAGACCCAGTACTTC. Translating gives CSARDLGETQYF.

The chain couples TRBV7-3 to TRBJ2-1; D is tentatively TRBD1 or TRBD2 (5 bases each). Germline V gene lookup returns CDR1 SGHTA and CDR2 FQGTGA. The V gene lost 3 bases and the J gene lost 4 bases, with 19 bases spanning the gap. The CDR3 contains 17 residues. CDR3 in amino acids: CASSFDGTVSPYNEQFF. For the CDR3, the DNA is TGTGCCAGCAGCTTTGATGGGACCGTGTCCCCTTACAATGAGCAGTTCTTC. Supplemented by reference TRBV7-3 and TRBJ2-1, the full variable domain reads GAGVSQTPSNKVTEKGKYVELRCDPISGHTALYWYRQSLGQGPEFLIYFQGTGAADDSGLPNDRFFAVRPEGSVSTLKIQRTERGDSAVYLCASSFDGTVSPYNEQFFGPGTRLTVL.

This chain uses TRBV27 with TRBJ1-2; the match to TRBD1 covers 10 bases. The CDR3 loop spans 15 amino acids. Per germline, CDR1 MNHEY and CDR2 SMNVEV (reference sequence). The V segment lost 7 bases and the J segment 8 bases; nucleotides outside the gene matches: 13. The CDR3 protein is CASNAKAGTGEGYTF. CDR3 nucleotides: TGTGCCAGCAACGCCAAAGCCGGGACAGGGGAGGGCTACACCTTC.

In its sample, this clonotype was seen a few times. The rearrangement joins TRBV2 to TRBJ1-5; D is ambiguous. There are 16 residues in the CDR3. V gave up 5 bases and J gave up 0 bases, with 14 bases separating them. Germline CDR1 SNHLY, CDR2 FYNNEI. The CDR3 DNA reads as TGTGCCAGCAGTCCTTGGAGAGGGAATAGCAATCAGCCCCAGCATTTT. Translating gives CASSPWRGNSNQPQHF.

The chain joins TRBV7-9 to TRBJ2-3; TRBD2 is a possible D gene (6 bases). This CDR3 spans 17 amino acids. CDR1 is SEHNR, CDR2 FQNEAQ, per germline (reference sequence). Trimming cost V 6 bases and J 0 bases, with 19 bases left between them. The CDR3 nucleotides read TGTGCCAGCAGTCCACATTTGGCAAGCGGGAGCACAGATACGCAGTATTTT. Protein sequence: CASSPHLASGSTDTQYF.

Points on this clonotype: A read error is possible here, since a much larger clone lies one base away. Because the CDR3 is missing its conserved closing phenylalanine or tryptophan, this is likely a read error. The gene calls are TRBV12-3 or TRBV12-4 and TRBJ1-1, with no clear D. The V end lost 2 bases, the J end lost 3 bases, and 4 bases lay between the germline ends. CDR3 size: 12 residues. CDR3 loop: CASSLRHTEAFC. The CDR3, as DNA: TGTGCCAGCAGTTTAAGACACACTGAAGCTTTCTGT.

This clonotype was seen repeatedly, ten times or more. The chain carries TRBV12-3 or TRBV12-4 and TRBJ2-1; D is undetermined. Trimming cost V 7 bases and J 0 bases, with 7 bases left between them. The CDR3 has 13 amino acids. In DNA form, the CDR3 reads TGTGCCAGCACCCATAGCTCCTACAATGAGCAGTTCTTC. Amino acid sequence: CASTHSSYNEQFF.

A note on this clonotype: Since a much larger clone is just one base distant, this may be a read error. This chain links TRBV12-3 or TRBV12-4 with TRBJ1-5, with D maybe TRBD1 (5 bases). The V gene lost 1 base and the J gene lost 7 bases, with 8 bases spanning the gap. The CDR3 is 13 amino acids. The CDR3 loop is CASSLGGEQPQHF. The CDR3 region has the DNA TGTGCCAGCAGTTTAGGGGGGGAACAGCCCCAGCATTTT.